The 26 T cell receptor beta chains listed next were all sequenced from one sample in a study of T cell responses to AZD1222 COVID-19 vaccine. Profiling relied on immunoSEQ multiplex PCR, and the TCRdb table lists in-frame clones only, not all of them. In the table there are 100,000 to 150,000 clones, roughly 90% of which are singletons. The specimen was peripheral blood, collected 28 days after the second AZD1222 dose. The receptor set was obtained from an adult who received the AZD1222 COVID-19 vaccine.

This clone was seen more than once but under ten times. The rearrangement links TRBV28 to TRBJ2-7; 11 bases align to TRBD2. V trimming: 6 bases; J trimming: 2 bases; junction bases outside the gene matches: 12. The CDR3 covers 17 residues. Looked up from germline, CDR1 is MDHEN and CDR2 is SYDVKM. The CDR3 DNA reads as TGTGCCAGCAGCCAAGGGGCTAGCGGGAGGAGACCCTACGAGCAGTACTTC. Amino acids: CASSQGASGRRPYEQYF.

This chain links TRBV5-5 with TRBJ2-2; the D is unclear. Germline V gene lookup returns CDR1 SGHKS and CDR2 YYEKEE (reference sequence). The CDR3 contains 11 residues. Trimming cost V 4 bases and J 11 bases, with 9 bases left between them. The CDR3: CASSPSSELFF. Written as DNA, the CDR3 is TGTGCCAGCAGCCCATCAAGCGAGCTGTTTTTT. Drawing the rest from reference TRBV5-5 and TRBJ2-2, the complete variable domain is DAGVTQSPTHLIKTRGQQVTLRCSPISGHKSVSWYQQVLGQGPQFIFQYYEKEERGRGNFPDRFSARQFPNYSSELNVNALLLGDSALYLCASSPSSELFFGEGSRLTVL.

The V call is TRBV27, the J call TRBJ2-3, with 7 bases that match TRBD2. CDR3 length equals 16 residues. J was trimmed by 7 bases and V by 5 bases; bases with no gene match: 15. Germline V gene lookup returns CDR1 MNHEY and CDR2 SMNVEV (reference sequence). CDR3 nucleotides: TGTGCCAGCAGTACCCGGTGGGGGGGGACGTCGCATACGCAGTATTTT. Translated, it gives CASSTRWGGTSHTQYF.

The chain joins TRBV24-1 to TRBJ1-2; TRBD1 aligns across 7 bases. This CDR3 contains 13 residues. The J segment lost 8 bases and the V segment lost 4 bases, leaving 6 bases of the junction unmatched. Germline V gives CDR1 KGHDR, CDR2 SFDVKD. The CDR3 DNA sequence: TGTGCCACCAGTGACGGACAGGCCCGGGGCTACACCTTC. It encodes CATSDGQARGYTF.

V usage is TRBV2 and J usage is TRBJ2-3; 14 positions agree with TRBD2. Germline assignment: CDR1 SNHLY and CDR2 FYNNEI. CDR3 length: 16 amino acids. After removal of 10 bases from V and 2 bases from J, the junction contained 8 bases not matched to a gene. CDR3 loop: CATMTSGRGNTDTQYF. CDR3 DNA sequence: TGTGCCACCATGACTAGCGGGAGGGGAAACACAGATACGCAGTATTTT.

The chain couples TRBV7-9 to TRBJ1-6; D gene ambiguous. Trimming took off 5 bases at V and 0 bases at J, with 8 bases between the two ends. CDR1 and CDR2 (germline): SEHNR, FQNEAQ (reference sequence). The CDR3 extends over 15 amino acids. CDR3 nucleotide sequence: TGTGCCAGCAGCAAGGCCGACTCCTATAATTCACCCCTCCACTTT. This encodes CASSKADSYNSPLHF. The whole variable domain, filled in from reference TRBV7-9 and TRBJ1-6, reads DTGVSQNPRHKITKRGQNVTFRCDPISEHNRLYWYRQTLGQGPEFLTYFQNEAQLEKSRLLSDRFSAERPKGSFSTLEIQRTEQGDSAMYLCASSKADSYNSPLHFGNGTRLTVT.

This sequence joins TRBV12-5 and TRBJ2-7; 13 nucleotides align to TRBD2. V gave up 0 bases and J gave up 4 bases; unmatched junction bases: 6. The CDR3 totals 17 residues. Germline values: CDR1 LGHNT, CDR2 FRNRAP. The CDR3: CASGLVGTSGIPYEQYF. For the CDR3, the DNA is TGTGCTAGTGGTTTGGTTGGGACTAGCGGGATTCCATACGAGCAGTACTTC.

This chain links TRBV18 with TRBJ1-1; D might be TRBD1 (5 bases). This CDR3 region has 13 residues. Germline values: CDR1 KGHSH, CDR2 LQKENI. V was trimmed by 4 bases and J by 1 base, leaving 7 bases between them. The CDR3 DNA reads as TGTGCCAGCTCACGTCAGGGGAACACTGAAGCTTTCTTT. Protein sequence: CASSRQGNTEAFF. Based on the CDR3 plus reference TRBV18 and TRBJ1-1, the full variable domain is NAGVMQNPRHLVRRRGQEARLRCSPMKGHSHVYWYRQLPEEGLKFMVYLQKENIIDESGMPKERFSAEFPKEGPSILRIQQVVRGDSAAYFCASSRQGNTEAFFGQGTRLTVV.

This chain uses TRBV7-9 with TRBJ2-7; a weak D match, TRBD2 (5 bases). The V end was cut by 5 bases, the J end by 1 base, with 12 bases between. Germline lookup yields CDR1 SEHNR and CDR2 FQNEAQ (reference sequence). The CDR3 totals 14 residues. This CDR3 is CASSPRERSYEQYF. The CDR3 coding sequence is TGTGCCAGCAGCCCCCGGGAAAGGTCCTACGAGCAGTACTTC.

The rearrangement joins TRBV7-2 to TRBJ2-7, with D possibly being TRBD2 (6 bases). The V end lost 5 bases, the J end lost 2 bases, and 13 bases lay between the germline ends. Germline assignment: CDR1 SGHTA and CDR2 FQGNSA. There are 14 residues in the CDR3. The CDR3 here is CASSPAGRAYEQYF. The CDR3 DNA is TGTGCCAGCAGCCCCGCGGGAAGGGCCTACGAGCAGTACTTC. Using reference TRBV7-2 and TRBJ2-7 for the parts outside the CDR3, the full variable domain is GAGVSQSPSNKVTEKGKDVELRCDPISGHTALYWYRQSLGQGLEFLIYFQGNSAPDKSGLPSDRFSAERTGGSVSTLTIQRTQQEDSAVYLCASSPAGRAYEQYFGPGTRLTVT.

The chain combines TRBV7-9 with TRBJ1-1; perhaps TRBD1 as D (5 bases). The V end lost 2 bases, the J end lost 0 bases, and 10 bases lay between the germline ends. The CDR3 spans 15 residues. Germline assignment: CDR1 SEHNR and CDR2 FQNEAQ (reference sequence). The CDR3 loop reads CASSLSGTVNTEAFF. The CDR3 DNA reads TGTGCCAGCAGCTTATCCGGGACGGTGAACACTGAAGCTTTCTTT.

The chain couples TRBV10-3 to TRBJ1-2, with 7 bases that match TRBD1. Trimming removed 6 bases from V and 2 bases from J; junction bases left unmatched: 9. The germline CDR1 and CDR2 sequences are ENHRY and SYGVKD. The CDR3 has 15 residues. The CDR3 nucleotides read TGTGCCATCAGACAGGGGCTTTCTCGAAACTATGGCTACACCTTC. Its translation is CAIRQGLSRNYGYTF.

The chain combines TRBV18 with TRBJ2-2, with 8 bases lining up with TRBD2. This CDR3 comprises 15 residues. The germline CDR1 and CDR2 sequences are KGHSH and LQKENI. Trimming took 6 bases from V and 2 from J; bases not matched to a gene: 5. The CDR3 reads CASSVGLANTGELFF. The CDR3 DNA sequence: TGTGCCAGCTCTGTCGGACTAGCCAACACCGGGGAGCTGTTTTTT. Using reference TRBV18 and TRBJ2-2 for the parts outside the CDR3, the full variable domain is NAGVMQNPRHLVRRRGQEARLRCSPMKGHSHVYWYRQLPEEGLKFMVYLQKENIIDESGMPKERFSAEFPKEGPSILRIQQVVRGDSAAYFCASSVGLANTGELFFGEGSRLTVL.

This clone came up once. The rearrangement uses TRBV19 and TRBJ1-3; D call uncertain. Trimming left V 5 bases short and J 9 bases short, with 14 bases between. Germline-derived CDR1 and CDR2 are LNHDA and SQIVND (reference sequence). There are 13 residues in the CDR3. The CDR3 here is CASSRPGLATIYF. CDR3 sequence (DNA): TGTGCCAGTAGTCGTCCGGGCCTCGCCACCATATATTTT. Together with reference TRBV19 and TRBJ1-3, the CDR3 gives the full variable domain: DGGITQSPKYLFRKEGQNVTLSCEQNLNHDAMYWYRQDPGQGLRLIYYSQIVNDFQKGDIAEGYSVSREKKESFPLTVTSAQKNPTAFYLCASSRPGLATIYFGEGSWLTVV.

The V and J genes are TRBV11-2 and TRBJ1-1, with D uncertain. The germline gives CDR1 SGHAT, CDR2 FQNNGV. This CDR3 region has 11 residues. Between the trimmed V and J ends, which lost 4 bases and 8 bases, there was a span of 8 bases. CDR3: CASSWTAEAFF. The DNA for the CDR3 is TGTGCCAGCAGCTGGACGGCCGAAGCTTTCTTT.

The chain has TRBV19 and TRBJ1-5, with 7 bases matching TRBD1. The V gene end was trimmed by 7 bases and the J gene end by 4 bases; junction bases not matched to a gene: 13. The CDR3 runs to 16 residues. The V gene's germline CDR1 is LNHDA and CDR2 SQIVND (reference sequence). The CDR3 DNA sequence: TGTGCCAGTAAATTATCCGGGACAGAGAAAAATCAGCCCCAGCATTTT. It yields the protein CASKLSGTEKNQPQHF.

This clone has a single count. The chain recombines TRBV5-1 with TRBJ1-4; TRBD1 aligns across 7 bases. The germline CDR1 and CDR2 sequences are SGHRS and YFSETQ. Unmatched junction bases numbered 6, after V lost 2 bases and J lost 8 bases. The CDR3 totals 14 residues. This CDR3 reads CASSLQGIGEKLFF. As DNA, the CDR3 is TGCGCCAGCAGCTTACAGGGGATAGGCGAAAAACTGTTTTTT. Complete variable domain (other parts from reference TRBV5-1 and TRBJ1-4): KAGVTQTPRYLIKTRGQQVTLSCSPISGHRSVSWYQQTPGQGLQFLFEYFSETQRNKGNFPGRFSGRQFSNSRSEMNVSTLELGDSALYLCASSLQGIGEKLFFGSGTQLSVL.

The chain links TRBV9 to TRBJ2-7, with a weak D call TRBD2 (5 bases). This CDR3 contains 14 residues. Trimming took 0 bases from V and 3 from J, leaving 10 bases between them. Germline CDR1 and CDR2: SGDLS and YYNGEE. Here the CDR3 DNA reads TGTGCCAGCAGCGTAGGAGGGCAGAACTACGAGCAGTACTTC. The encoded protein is CASSVGGQNYEQYF.

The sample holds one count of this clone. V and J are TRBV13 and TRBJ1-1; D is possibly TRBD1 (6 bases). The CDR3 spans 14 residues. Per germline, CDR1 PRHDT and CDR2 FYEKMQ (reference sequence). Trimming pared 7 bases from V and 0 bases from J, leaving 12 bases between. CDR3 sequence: CASKVDRMNTEAFF. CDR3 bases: TGTGCCAGCAAAGTTGACAGGATGAACACTGAAGCTTTCTTT.

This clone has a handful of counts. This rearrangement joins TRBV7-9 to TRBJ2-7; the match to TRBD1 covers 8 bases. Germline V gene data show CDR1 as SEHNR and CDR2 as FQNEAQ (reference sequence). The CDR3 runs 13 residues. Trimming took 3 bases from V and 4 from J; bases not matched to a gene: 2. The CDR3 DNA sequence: TGTGCCAGCAGCTTGACAGGGGTTTACGAGCAGTACTTC. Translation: CASSLTGVYEQYF.

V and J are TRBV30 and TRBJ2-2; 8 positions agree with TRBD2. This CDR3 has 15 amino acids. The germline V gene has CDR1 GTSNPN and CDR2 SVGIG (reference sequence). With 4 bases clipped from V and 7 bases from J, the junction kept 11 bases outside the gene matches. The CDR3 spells CAWNAGLAGIGELFF. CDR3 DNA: TGTGCCTGGAACGCCGGGCTAGCGGGTATCGGGGAGCTGTTTTTT.

CDR3 nucleotides: TGCGCCAGCAGCTTGTTGGCTAGCGGGAGAACCTACAATGAGCAGTTCTTC. Translated, it gives CASSLLASGRTYNEQFF. The chain employs TRBV5-1 and TRBJ2-1; the match to TRBD2 covers 10 bases. The CDR3 contains 17 residues. The V and J ends lost 1 base and 2 bases, in that order; junction bases with no gene match: 6. Germline V gene sequence: CDR1 SGHRS, CDR2 YFSETQ.

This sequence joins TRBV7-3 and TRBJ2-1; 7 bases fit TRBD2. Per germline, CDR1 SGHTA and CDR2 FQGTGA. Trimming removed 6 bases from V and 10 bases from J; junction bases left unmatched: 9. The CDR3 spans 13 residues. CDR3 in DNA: TGTGCCAGCAGGAAAGCTAGCGGCTTGGAGCAGTTCTTC. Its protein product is CASRKASGLEQFF. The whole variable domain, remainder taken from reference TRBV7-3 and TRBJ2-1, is GAGVSQTPSNKVTEKGKYVELRCDPISGHTALYWYRQSLGQGPEFLIYFQGTGAADDSGLPNDRFFAVRPEGSVSTLKIQRTERGDSAVYLCASRKASGLEQFFGPGTRLTVL.

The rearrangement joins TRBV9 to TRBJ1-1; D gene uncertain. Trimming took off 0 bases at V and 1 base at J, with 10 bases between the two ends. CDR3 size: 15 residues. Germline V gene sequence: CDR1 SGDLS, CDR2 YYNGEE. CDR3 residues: CASSVDPSENTEAFF. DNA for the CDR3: TGTGCCAGCAGCGTAGATCCAAGCGAGAACACTGAAGCTTTCTTT.

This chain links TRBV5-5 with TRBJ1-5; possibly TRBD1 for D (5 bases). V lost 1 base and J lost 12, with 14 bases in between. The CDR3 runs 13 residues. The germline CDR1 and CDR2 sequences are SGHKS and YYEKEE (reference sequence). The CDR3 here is CASSLSGTGVQHF. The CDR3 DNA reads TGTGCCAGCAGCTTGAGCGGGACTGGGGTCCAGCATTTT.

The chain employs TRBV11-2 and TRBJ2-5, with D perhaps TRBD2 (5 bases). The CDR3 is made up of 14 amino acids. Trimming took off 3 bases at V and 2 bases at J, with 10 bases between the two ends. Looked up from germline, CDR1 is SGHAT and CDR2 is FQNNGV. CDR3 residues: CASSFRSGQETQYF. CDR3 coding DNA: TGTGCCAGCAGCTTCCGCAGCGGACAAGAGACCCAGTACTTC.